A selection of T cell receptor beta chains follows, all from one sample in a study of Ad26.COV2.S vaccination and SARS-CoV-2 variants. Data came from immunoSEQ multiplex PCR; TCRdb stores just in-frame clones and leaves some out. The sample records 410,000 or so clones, around 92% being singletons. The starting material was peripheral blood, obtained in a trial of Ad26.COV2.S vaccine versus placebo. Source of these receptors: a person aged 18 to 59 who received the Ad26.COV2.S COVID-19 vaccine or a placebo. CDR3s include the opening cysteine and the closing phenylalanine or tryptophan.

V: TRBV6-5
J: TRBJ1-1
CDR3: CASSYSTLDTEAFF

V: TRBV7-2
J: TRBJ2-3
CDR3: CASSPGSRTPTDTQYF

V: TRBV11-3
J: TRBJ1-3
CDR3: CASGRVPDWSQSGNTIYF

V: TRBV5-1
J: TRBJ2-7
CDR3: CASSPRDRVGEQYF

V: TRBV7-2
J: TRBJ2-3
CDR3: CASSLRRGGRGTDTQYF

V: TRBV3-1/TRBV3-2
J: TRBJ1-4
CDR3: CASSRRTENEKLFF

V: TRBV5-5
J: TRBJ1-2
CDR3: CASSLGQGYNYGYTF

V: TRBV4-3
J: TRBJ1-2
CDR3: CASSQGTVTDGYTF

V: TRBV5-4
J: TRBJ2-1
CDR3: CASSLVPGAKENEQFF

V: TRBV7-9
J: TRBJ1-1
CDR3: CASSLAQGAGTEAFF

V: TRBV13
J: TRBJ2-7
CDR3: CASSSSPYEQYF

V: TRBV6-6
J: TRBJ1-1
CDR3: CASSYSGTGRTEAFF

V: TRBV14
J: TRBJ1-4
CDR3: CASSQDRGFYGPATNEKLFF

V: TRBV2
J: TRBJ2-2
CDR3: CASGISGGNTGELFF

V: TRBV19
J: TRBJ2-2
CDR3: CASSIKAYTGELFF

V: TRBV7-2
J: TRBJ1-5
CDR3: CASSLGRGRSNQPQHF

V: TRBV9
J: TRBJ1-3
CDR3: CASSETGTGVRGNTIYF

V: TRBV11-2
J: TRBJ2-1
CDR3: CASSLSSGVSYNEQFF

V: TRBV5-6
J: TRBJ1-6
CDR3: CASSLGDSLFNNSPLHF

V: TRBV27
J: TRBJ1-5
CDR3: CASSPGAVGNQPQHF

V: TRBV7-2
J: TRBJ2-5
CDR3: CASSLAPLAGGYETQYF

V: TRBV3-1/TRBV3-2
J: TRBJ2-7
CDR3: CASSRDRWASEQYF

V: TRBV12-5
J: TRBJ2-5
CDR3: CASGSLRLSGDLQYF

V: TRBV5-1
J: TRBJ2-4
CDR3: CASSLGGQGSIQYF

V: TRBV5-3
J: TRBJ2-3
CDR3: CARSLESRGQHTDTQYF

V: TRBV15
J: TRBJ1-2
CDR3: CATSTGQGISIGYTF

V: TRBV4-3
J: TRBJ2-5
CDR3: CASSQFATGGFQTQYF

V: TRBV7-2
J: TRBJ2-3
CDR3: CASSKLAGGLRSTDTQYF

V: TRBV19
J: TRBJ1-5
CDR3: CASSTHLGGQGDNQPQHF

V: TRBV7-9
J: TRBJ2-2
CDR3: CASSPGTSGGAYAGELFF

V: TRBV7-9
J: TRBJ2-1
CDR3: CASSQLRGDLLNEQFF

V: TRBV4-3
J: TRBJ1-1
CDR3: CASSLSPGGGGIREAFF

V: TRBV7-8
J: TRBJ1-5
CDR3: CASSPTRVGSNQPQHF

V: TRBV5-1
J: TRBJ1-6
CDR3: CASSLESPGWGGADSPLHF

V: TRBV5-1
J: TRBJ2-7
CDR3: CASSLPPGNEQYF

V: TRBV4-1
J: TRBJ1-5
CDR3: CASSRLQAAYGNQPQHF

V: TRBV27
J: TRBJ1-2
CDR3: CASSSQGKGNYGYTF

V: TRBV11-3
J: TRBJ2-5
CDR3: CASSLEAGGQETQYF

V: TRBV7-2
J: TRBJ2-2
CDR3: CASSLEGGTGELFF

V: TRBV27
J: TRBJ1-6
CDR3: CASSHHRDTGSPLHF